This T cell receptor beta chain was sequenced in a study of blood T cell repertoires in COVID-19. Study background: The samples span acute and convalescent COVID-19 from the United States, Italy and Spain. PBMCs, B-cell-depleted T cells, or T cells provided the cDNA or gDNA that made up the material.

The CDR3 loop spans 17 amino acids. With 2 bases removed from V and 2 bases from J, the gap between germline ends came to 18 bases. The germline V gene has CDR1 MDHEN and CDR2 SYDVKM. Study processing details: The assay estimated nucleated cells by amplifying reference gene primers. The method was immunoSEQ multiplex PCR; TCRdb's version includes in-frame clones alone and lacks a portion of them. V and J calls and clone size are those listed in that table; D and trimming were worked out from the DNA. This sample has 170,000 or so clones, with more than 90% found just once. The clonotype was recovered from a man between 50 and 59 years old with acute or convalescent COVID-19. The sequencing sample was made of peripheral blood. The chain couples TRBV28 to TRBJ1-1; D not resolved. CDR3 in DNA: TGTGCCAGCAGTTTAGTATGGGCGACAAATGATAACACTGAAGCTTTCTTT. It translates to CASSLVWATNDNTEAFF.